These 14 T cell receptor beta chains were all obtained from the same sample, sequenced in a study of blood T cells in healthy people across ages. Using a J-beta primer mix together with a sample-barcoded 5' primer, a second PCR was run for roughly 7 to 12 cycles. TCRdb independently ran MiXCR on the 5' RACE reads; one entry per CDR3 protein. Counted here are approximately 690,000 distinct CDR3 sequences, 40% to 45% occurring once; the ten biggest clones make up about 32%. Sequencing input: blood. Every receptor here comes from a man at least 80 years old in good health.

This clonotype appeared once. This rearrangement joins TRBV7-3 to TRBJ1-2, with D tentatively TRBD1 (6 bases). With 4 bases removed from V and 7 bases from J, the gap between germline ends came to 19 bases. CDR3 size: 15 residues. The V gene's germline CDR1 is SGHTA and CDR2 FQGTGA. CDR3 region: CASSSTGTPGGGYTF. The CDR3 nucleotides are TGTGCCAGCAGCTCTACAGGGACCCCAGGTGGTGGCTACACCTTC. The whole variable domain, remainder taken from reference TRBV7-3 and TRBJ1-2, is GAGVSQTPSNKVTEKGKYVELRCDPISGHTALYWYRQSLGQGPEFLIYFQGTGAADDSGLPNDRFFAVRPEGSVSTLKIQRTERGDSAVYLCASSSTGTPGGGYTFGSGTRLTVV.

This sequence joins TRBV28 and TRBJ2-1; 9 bases align to TRBD2. Germline trimming cut 3 bases from V and 8 bases from J; bases unmatched to any gene: 11. The CDR3 totals 16 residues. Germline assignment: CDR1 MDHEN and CDR2 SYDVKM. Here the CDR3 reads CASSLLAGALHDEQFF. CDR3 DNA sequence: TGTGCCAGCAGTTTGTTAGCGGGAGCATTACACGATGAGCAGTTCTTC.

Only a few counts were recorded for this clonotype. The chain joins TRBV20-1 to TRBJ1-2; no firm D call. CDR3 length: 13 amino acids. V dropped 3 bases and J dropped 7 bases, with 15 bases sitting between them. In germline, CDR1 is DFQATT, CDR2 SNEGSKA (reference sequence). The CDR3 DNA sequence: TGCAGTGCTAGCCGGACGGATGTCTTTGGCTACACCTTC. Protein product: CSASRTDVFGYTF.

The chain is built from TRBV20-1 and TRBJ2-1; 7 bases match TRBD2. The V and J ends lost 5 bases and 0 bases, in that order; junction bases with no gene match: 10. CDR1 is DFQATT and CDR2 is SNEGSKA in the germline V gene (reference sequence). The CDR3 is 16 residues long. The CDR3 nucleotides are TGCAGTGCTGCCCCCGGGGGGAGGAGCTCCTACAATGAGCAGTTCTTC. Translating it yields CSAAPGGRSSYNEQFF.

This chain joins TRBV5-5 and TRBJ2-2; D not certain. Germline V gene sequence: CDR1 SGHKS, CDR2 YYEKEE (reference sequence). This CDR3 is 16 amino acids long. V was trimmed by 0 bases and J by 2 bases, leaving 11 bases between them. The CDR3 region is CASSLVAASNTGELFF. The CDR3 DNA reads TGTGCCAGCAGCTTGGTAGCAGCGAGTAACACCGGGGAGCTGTTTTTT.

This clonotype was detected only a few times. This chain connects TRBV12-3 or TRBV12-4 to TRBJ1-5, with D uncertain. V lost 3 bases to trimming and J lost 2 bases, with 11 bases between them. There are 15 residues in the CDR3. CDR3 residues: CASSFSTEGNQPQHF. The CDR3 DNA reads TGTGCCAGCAGTTTTTCAACGGAGGGCAATCAGCCCCAGCATTTT.

This clonotype was seen more than once but under ten times. This chain links TRBV20-1 with TRBJ2-7; TRBD1 agrees at 10 bases. The CDR3 extends over 13 amino acids. Losses at the gene ends were 8 bases for V and 3 bases for J; bases not matched to a gene: 7. Germline assignment: CDR1 DFQATT and CDR2 SNEGSKA (reference sequence). CDR3 amino acids: CSITRDRGYEQYF. Written as DNA, the CDR3 is TGCAGTATTACCCGGGACAGGGGCTACGAGCAGTACTTC.

The chain links TRBV5-1 to TRBJ2-7; 7 nucleotides line up with TRBD1. In germline, CDR1 is SGHRS, CDR2 YFSETQ. The CDR3 spans 14 residues. Trimming at V came to 4 bases and at J to 4 bases, leaving 8 bases not matched to a gene. CDR3 DNA: TGCGCCAGCAGCGTCTCGGGACAGCTTTACGAGCAGTACTTC. Translation: CASSVSGQLYEQYF.

The chain has TRBV7-2 and TRBJ1-5; 8 bases line up with TRBD1. Germline V lookup: CDR1 SGHTA, CDR2 FQGNSA. This CDR3 has 15 amino acids. The V segment lost 2 bases and the J segment 4 bases; nucleotides outside the gene matches: 4. The CDR3 sequence: CASSLTQGANQPQHF. The CDR3 nucleotides are TGTGCCAGCAGCTTAACCCAGGGGGCTAATCAGCCCCAGCATTTT.

This clonotype was picked up a small number of times. This rearrangement joins TRBV7-2 to TRBJ2-7; 10 nucleotides agree with TRBD2. Germline V gives CDR1 SGHTA, CDR2 FQGNSA. The CDR3 runs 16 residues. J was trimmed by 6 bases and V by 7 bases; bases with no gene match: 15. The chain's CDR3 is CASTSNRGLAGVEQYF. Here the CDR3 DNA reads TGTGCCAGCACCTCAAACCGGGGGCTAGCGGGAGTCGAGCAGTACTTC.

This clonotype was seen more than once but under ten times. The V call is TRBV11-2, the J call TRBJ2-4, with TRBD1 identical over 10 bases. The DNA matches TRBJ2-7 better at its end, which makes the J call doubtful. The CDR3 extends over 16 amino acids. Per germline, CDR1 SGHAT and CDR2 FQNNGV. CDR3: CASSLAPGQGTDEQYF. In DNA, the CDR3 is TGTGCCAGCAGCTTAGCCCCGGGACAGGGGACTGACGAGCAGTACTTC.

This rearrangement joins TRBV9 to TRBJ2-7; 11 bases agree with TRBD1. The CDR3 spans 14 residues. Germline assignment: CDR1 SGDLS and CDR2 YYNGEE. J gave up 6 bases and V 4 bases, and 6 bases lay outside the gene matches. CDR3 amino acids: CASSSPGTGGEQYF. For the CDR3, the DNA is TGTGCCAGCAGCTCGCCCGGGACAGGGGGCGAGCAGTACTTC.

The gene calls are TRBV6-1 and TRBJ2-7, with 8 bases matching TRBD2. The CDR3 runs 15 residues. Trimming took 6 bases from V and 7 from J; bases not matched to a gene: 14. Per germline, CDR1 MNHNS and CDR2 SASEGT. CDR3 in DNA: TGTGCCAGCAGACTAGGCGGGGGGACAACAGGGGAGCAGTACTTC. This translates into CASRLGGGTTGEQYF.

J is TRBJ1-1 and V is TRBV24-1; D is unresolved. CDR1 is KGHDR and CDR2 is SFDVKD in the germline V gene. Trimming removed 2 bases from V and 0 bases from J, with 3 bases in between. This CDR3 is built from 13 residues. This CDR3 is CATSDWMNTEAFF. CDR3 sequence (DNA): TGTGCCACCAGTGATTGGATGAACACTGAAGCTTTCTTT.